Here is one TCR beta chain with its context. Per the original methods: It was from reference gene primer amplification that nucleated cell counts were estimated. Sequenced by immunoSEQ multiplex PCR; TCRdb stores in-frame clones only, minus some. That table is the source of V, J and clone size, and D and trimming were worked out from the DNA. The table has fewer than 150,000 clones, around nine tenths seen once. The source of the sample is a study of blood T cell repertoires in COVID-19. CDR1 and CDR2 (germline): ENHRY, SYGVKD. This CDR3 comprises 14 residues. V was clipped by 5 bases and J by 0 bases, with 10 bases between them.

The V gene is TRBV10-3, the J gene TRBJ1-2; D is perhaps TRBD1 (6 bases). The sequenced sample consisted of peripheral blood. This TCR derives from a woman aged 45-60 years with active or convalescent COVID-19. Written as DNA, the CDR3 is TGTGCCATCAGTATGGGACACACTAACTATGGCTACACCTTC. Amino acid sequence: CAISMGHTNYGYTF.